One and the same sample provided the 8 T cell receptor beta chains below, sequenced in a study of blood T cell repertoires in COVID-19. TCRdb's copy holds only in-frame clones and misses some; the assay was immunoSEQ multiplex PCR. The table shows about 250,000 clones, with about four fifths occurring only once. The sequenced material came from peripheral blood. These receptors were collected from an older man with acute or convalescent COVID-19.

This chain joins TRBV5-1 and TRBJ2-5; D may be TRBD1 (5 bases). Germline V gives CDR1 SGHRS, CDR2 YFSETQ. The CDR3 extends over 13 amino acids. The V end lost 1 base, the J end lost 5 bases, and 9 bases lay between the germline ends. The CDR3 coding sequence is TGCGCCAGCAGCTTGCAGACAGATGAGACCCAGTACTTC. Its protein is CASSLQTDETQYF.

V is TRBV2 and J is TRBJ2-5, with D perhaps matching TRBD2 (5 bases). The germline V gene encodes CDR1 SNHLY and CDR2 FYNNEI. V shed 3 bases and J shed 5 bases, with 10 bases lying between them. This CDR3 is built from 13 residues. CDR3 sequence (DNA): TGTGCCAGCAGTGAGGACTTGTGGGAGACCCAGTACTTC. Translated, it gives CASSEDLWETQYF.

The count of this clone is one. The J gene is TRBJ1-5, the V gene TRBV28; D remains ambiguous. V dropped 6 bases and J dropped 4 bases, with 19 bases sitting between them. The CDR3 runs 16 residues. CDR1 and CDR2 (germline): MDHEN, SYDVKM. The CDR3 sequence: CASSPPVGGTNQPQHF. The CDR3 nucleotides read TGTGCCAGCAGCCCACCGGTAGGAGGTACTAATCAGCCCCAGCATTTT.

The chain has TRBV19 and TRBJ2-7; 8 bases match TRBD2. Germline lookup yields CDR1 LNHDA and CDR2 SQIVND (reference sequence). J was trimmed by 7 bases and V by 6 bases; bases with no gene match: 8. This CDR3 region has 13 residues. The CDR3 DNA follows: TGTGCCAGTAGGATTAGCGGGACTGTGGAGCAGTACTTC. Translated: CASRISGTVEQYF.

The genes are TRBV27 and TRBJ2-5; the match to TRBD2 covers 9 bases. Germline values: CDR1 MNHEY, CDR2 SMNVEV (reference sequence). The CDR3 length is 15 residues. V dropped 5 bases and J dropped 5; count of bases not matched to a gene: 9. CDR3 loop: CASSPLAGRGETQYF. In DNA form, the CDR3 reads TGTGCCAGCAGTCCTCTAGCGGGAAGGGGGGAGACCCAGTACTTC.

This clone was seen a handful of times. The V call is TRBV5-1, the J call TRBJ2-2; no definite D call. V lost 7 bases to trimming and J lost 2 bases, with 12 bases between them. Looked up from germline, CDR1 is SGHRS and CDR2 is YFSETQ. This CDR3 is built from 14 residues. CDR3 in amino acids: CASRSAGNTGELFF. CDR3 sequence (DNA): TGCGCCAGCCGGTCGGCAGGCAACACCGGGGAGCTGTTTTTT.

J is TRBJ2-7 and V is TRBV7-2; 12 bases line up with TRBD2. With 5 bases clipped from V and 4 bases from J, the junction kept 3 bases outside the gene matches. The CDR3 runs 14 residues. Germline values: CDR1 SGHTA, CDR2 FQGNSA. CDR3 region: CASSQTSGRYEQYF. In DNA form, the CDR3 reads TGTGCCAGCAGCCAGACTAGCGGGAGATACGAGCAGTACTTC.

J is TRBJ2-7 and V is TRBV5-1; 16 bases fit TRBD2. The CDR3 is 17 amino acids. The V gene end was trimmed by 4 bases and the J gene end by 2 bases; junction bases not matched to a gene: 6. Germline V lookup: CDR1 SGHRS, CDR2 YFSETQ. CDR3 sequence (DNA): TGCGCCAGCAGCCCGGGACTAGCGGGAGGGCCCCCCTACGAGCAGTACTTC. Translated, it gives CASSPGLAGGPPYEQYF. The full variable domain, rest sourced from reference TRBV5-1 and TRBJ2-7, is KAGVTQTPRYLIKTRGQQVTLSCSPISGHRSVSWYQQTPGQGLQFLFEYFSETQRNKGNFPGRFSGRQFSNSRSEMNVSTLELGDSALYLCASSPGLAGGPPYEQYFGPGTRLTVT.